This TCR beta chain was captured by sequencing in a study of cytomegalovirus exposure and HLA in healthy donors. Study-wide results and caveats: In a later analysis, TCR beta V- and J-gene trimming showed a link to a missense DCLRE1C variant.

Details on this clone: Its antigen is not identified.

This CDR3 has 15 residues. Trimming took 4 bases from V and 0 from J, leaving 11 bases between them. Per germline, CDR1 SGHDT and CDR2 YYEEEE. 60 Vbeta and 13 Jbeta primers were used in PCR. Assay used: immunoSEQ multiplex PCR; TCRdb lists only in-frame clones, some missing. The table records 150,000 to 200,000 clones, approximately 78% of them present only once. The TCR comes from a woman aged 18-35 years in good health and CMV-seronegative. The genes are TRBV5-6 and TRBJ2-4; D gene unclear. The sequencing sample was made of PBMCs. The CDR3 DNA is TGTGCCAGCAGCCCTACTGAGCTAGCCAAAAACATTCAGTACTTC. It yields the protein CASSPTELAKNIQYF.